This T cell receptor beta chain was obtained from a study of beta chain features in type 1 diabetes. Study-wide points: The naive, central memory and Treg TCRB repertoires showed an apparent similarity that was greater among patients than among healthy donors. A potential PCR bias toward shorter templates would be equal in patient and control samples.

The V and J ends lost 4 bases and 0 bases respectively, with 9 bases between them. The germline V gene has CDR1 SNHLY and CDR2 FYNNEI. The CDR3 totals 15 residues. Expressed TCRB transcripts were sequenced, since all the RNA that had been isolated was reverse transcribed. Sequencing was performed with immunoSEQ multiplex PCR; in TCRdb, only in-frame clones are kept and a portion is missing. The table has approximately 150,000 clones, about 10% seen once. Worth noting for this clone: Its target is unknown.

The clonotype was recovered from a man younger than 35 in good health. Input material: naive CD4+ T cells from blood. J is TRBJ1-4 and V is TRBV2; D remains ambiguous. The CDR3 sequence is CASSARAATNEKLFF. CDR3 sequence (DNA): TGTGCCAGCAGTGCGAGGGCGGCAACTAATGAAAAACTGTTTTTT.